Following are 29 T cell receptor beta chains from one sample sequenced in a study of shared clonotypes between healthy human individuals. Selected positively for CCR7 and CD45RO-negative, naive CD8 cells excluded terminally differentiated effector memory CD45RA+ cells. Some clones are missing from TCRdb's copy, which holds only in-frame ones; the method was immunoSEQ multiplex PCR. The sample contains approximately 2,200,000 clones, 93% of which appear only once. The sample comprised naive CD8+ T cells from PBMCs. All receptors come from a man aged 18-30 years in good health. Some clones in this sample may be carry-over from other donors' samples.

A word on this clone: Compared with germline, one end of the junction differs, possibly owing to a read error. V usage is TRBV7-9 and J usage is TRBJ1-1; D uncertain. This CDR3 is 15 amino acids long. Germline V gene data show CDR1 as SEHNR and CDR2 as FQNEAQ (reference sequence). For the CDR3, the DNA is TGTGCCAGCAGCTTAGTTCGGGGAGGGAACTCTGAAGCTTTCTTT. It encodes CASSLVRGGNSEAFF.

The chain links TRBV5-1 to TRBJ2-3; 7 nucleotides match TRBD2. The CDR3 has 15 amino acids. Per the germline V gene, CDR1 is SGHRS and CDR2 is YFSETQ. V gave up 0 bases and J gave up 2 bases; unmatched junction bases: 3. In nucleotides, the CDR3 is TGCGCCAGCAGCTTGGCTAGCGGACTCACAGATACGCAGTATTTT. This gives the protein CASSLASGLTDTQYF. Using reference TRBV5-1 and TRBJ2-3 for the parts outside the CDR3, the full variable domain is KAGVTQTPRYLIKTRGQQVTLSCSPISGHRSVSWYQQTPGQGLQFLFEYFSETQRNKGNFPGRFSGRQFSNSRSEMNVSTLELGDSALYLCASSLASGLTDTQYFGPGTRLTVL.

The chain joins TRBV9 to TRBJ1-4, with 10 bases fitting TRBD1. This CDR3 is 15 amino acids long. Germline CDR1 reads SGDLS; CDR2 reads YYNGEE. The J segment lost 7 bases and the V segment lost 4 bases, leaving 7 bases of the junction unmatched. The CDR3 region has the DNA TGTGCCAGCAGCCCCGAGGGACAGGGGAGTGAAAAACTGTTTTTT. Its protein product is CASSPEGQGSEKLFF.

The chain links TRBV19 to TRBJ2-7; no firm D call. Trimming left V 5 bases short and J 3 bases short, with 11 bases between. CDR1 and CDR2 from the germline V gene are LNHDA and SQIVND (reference sequence). The CDR3 loop spans 13 amino acids. This CDR3 reads CASSSDPSYEQYF. The DNA of the CDR3 is TGTGCCAGTAGTTCGGACCCTAGCTACGAGCAGTACTTC.

This clone has just one count. The V gene is TRBV5-6, the J gene TRBJ2-3; D gene ambiguous. The V end was cut by 4 bases, the J end by 0 bases, with 6 bases between. This CDR3 region has 13 residues. Germline V gene data show CDR1 as SGHDT and CDR2 as YYEEEE. Written as DNA, the CDR3 is TGTGCCAGCAGCCCGTCTAGCACAGATACGCAGTATTTT. Protein: CASSPSSTDTQYF.

CDR3 sequence: CASSVFAQGAGNEQFF. CDR3 nucleotides: TGTGCCAGCAGCGTCTTTGCGCAGGGGGCTGGGAATGAGCAGTTCTTC. The chain combines TRBV9 with TRBJ2-1; TRBD1 aligns across 8 bases. Germline loops: CDR1 SGDLS, CDR2 YYNGEE. V was pared by 2 bases and J by 7 bases, with 11 bases of the junction left unmatched. CDR3 length: 16 amino acids. The variable domain in full, completed from reference TRBV9 and TRBJ2-1, reads DSGVTQTPKHLITATGQRVTLRCSPRSGDLSVYWYQQSLDQGLQFLIQYYNGEERAKGNILERFSAQQFPDLHSELNLSSLELGDSALYFCASSVFAQGAGNEQFFGPGTRLTVL.

V usage is TRBV28 and J usage is TRBJ1-5, with TRBD1 as a possible D gene (6 bases). Trimming removed 3 bases at V and 0 bases at J, with 15 bases between. This CDR3 spans 17 amino acids. Germline V gene sequence: CDR1 MDHEN, CDR2 SYDVKM. CDR3 amino acids: CASSFGQGPYSNQPQHF. The CDR3 DNA reads TGTGCCAGCAGTTTTGGGCAGGGGCCCTATAGCAATCAGCCCCAGCATTTT.

The V gene is TRBV5-6, the J gene TRBJ2-2; D perhaps matches TRBD2 (5 bases). Trimming pared 0 bases from V and 5 bases from J, leaving 8 bases between. The CDR3 has 14 residues. The germline V gene has CDR1 SGHDT and CDR2 YYEEEE. CDR3 DNA: TGTGCCAGCAGCTTGGAGAGGGTGACCGGGGAGCTGTTTTTT. This codes for CASSLERVTGELFF.

The rearrangement links TRBV6-1 to TRBJ2-1; 10 nucleotides match TRBD2. The germline V gene has CDR1 MNHNS and CDR2 SASEGT. CDR3 length: 20 amino acids. V gave up 0 bases and J gave up 4 bases; unmatched junction bases: 15. Written as DNA, the CDR3 is TGTGCCAGCAGTGAAGCGCTATTTGGGGGGACTAGCGTGATTTACAATGAGCAGTTCTTC. This gives the protein CASSEALFGGTSVIYNEQFF.

The V call is TRBV2, the J call TRBJ1-2; 7 nucleotides line up with TRBD1. The CDR3 is made up of 14 amino acids. Germline trimming cut 0 bases from V and 6 bases from J; bases unmatched to any gene: 4. Germline CDR1 and CDR2: SNHLY and FYNNEI. CDR3 residues: CASSEALDRNGYTF. For the CDR3, the DNA is TGTGCCAGCAGTGAAGCGCTGGACAGGAATGGCTACACCTTC.

The V gene is TRBV29-1, the J gene TRBJ2-2; 9 bases are shared with TRBD1. This CDR3 spans 16 amino acids. The germline gives CDR1 SQVTM, CDR2 ANQGSEA. V lost 4 bases to trimming and J lost 1 base; unmatched junction nucleotides: 7. Here the CDR3 reads CSVVPGTGMNTGELFF. CDR3 DNA: TGCAGCGTTGTCCCCGGGACAGGGATGAACACCGGGGAGCTGTTTTTT.

The chain uses TRBV13 and TRBJ2-7, with D maybe TRBD1 (6 bases). The CDR3 length is 16 residues. V lost 4 bases and J 0 bases, leaving 16 bases between the germline ends. Germline V CDR1 and CDR2: PRHDT, FYEKMQ (reference sequence). The CDR3 DNA reads as TGTGCCAGCAGCTCTCATGAGGGGGAGAACTCCTACGAGCAGTACTTC. It yields the protein CASSSHEGENSYEQYF.

V usage is TRBV6-1 and J usage is TRBJ2-7; 7 nucleotides align to TRBD2. The CDR3 spans 15 residues. J gave up 0 bases and V 5 bases, and 7 bases lay outside the gene matches. Looked up from germline, CDR1 is MNHNS and CDR2 is SASEGT. CDR3 nucleotides: TGTGCCAGCAGTCCCCGGACTAGTAGCTCCTACGAGCAGTACTTC. Encoded protein: CASSPRTSSSYEQYF.

The V and J genes are TRBV7-8 and TRBJ2-7; D not certain. Germline loops: CDR1 SGHVS, CDR2 FQNEAQ. V was shortened by 1 base and J by 0 bases, with 13 bases between the two germline ends. The CDR3 consists of 16 residues. DNA for the CDR3: TGTGCCAGCAGCTTAGGGGTGGGCCTTCTCTCCTACGAGCAGTACTTC. Translated, it gives CASSLGVGLLSYEQYF.

The chain uses TRBV10-2 and TRBJ1-5; TRBD1 matches 7 bases. The germline gives CDR1 WSHSY, CDR2 SAAADI. The V and J ends lost 7 bases and 7 bases, in that order; junction bases with no gene match: 7. The CDR3 is made up of 13 amino acids. The chain's CDR3 is CASTPGGKQPQHF. CDR3 in DNA: TGCGCCAGCACCCCAGGGGGAAAACAGCCCCAGCATTTT.

The CDR3: CARQGAGNTIYF. DNA for the CDR3: TGTGCCAGACAGGGGGCTGGAAACACCATATATTTT. The chain recombines TRBV5-8 with TRBJ1-3; 8 nucleotides align to TRBD1. From germline, CDR1 is SGHTS and CDR2 YDEGEE. V lost 8 bases and J lost 2; bases outside the gene matches: 0. CDR3 length: 12 residues.

The rearrangement links TRBV9 to TRBJ2-3, with 7 bases matching TRBD1. The J segment lost 0 bases and the V segment lost 1 base, leaving 5 bases of the junction unmatched. Germline loops: CDR1 SGDLS, CDR2 YYNGEE. The length of the CDR3 is 16 residues. The CDR3 DNA sequence: TGTGCCAGCAGCGTATCCCGGGACAGAAGCACAGATACGCAGTATTTT. Protein sequence: CASSVSRDRSTDTQYF. The full variable domain, in which reference TRBV9 and TRBJ2-3 provide the parts outside the CDR3, is DSGVTQTPKHLITATGQRVTLRCSPRSGDLSVYWYQQSLDQGLQFLIQYYNGEERAKGNILERFSAQQFPDLHSELNLSSLELGDSALYFCASSVSRDRSTDTQYFGPGTRLTVL.

The rearrangement uses TRBV7-9 and TRBJ1-2; the D is unclear. The CDR3 covers 13 residues. CDR1 is SEHNR, CDR2 FQNEAQ, per germline (reference sequence). V lost 3 bases and J 7 bases, leaving 12 bases between the germline ends. CDR3 amino acids: CASSLGRGPGYTF. CDR3 DNA sequence: TGTGCCAGCAGCTTGGGGAGAGGGCCTGGCTACACCTTC.

CDR3 bases: TGTGCCAGCAGCCAAGTGTTCACAGGGGGTAATGAGCAGTTCTTC. This gives the protein CASSQVFTGGNEQFF. The rearrangement links TRBV4-2 to TRBJ2-1; 8 nucleotides line up with TRBD1. The CDR3 spans 15 residues. J gave up 7 bases and V 1 base, and 6 bases lay outside the gene matches. Germline CDR1 and CDR2: LGHNA and YNFKEQ.

The V gene is TRBV4-2, the J gene TRBJ2-1; possibly TRBD2 for D (6 bases). Trimming stripped 1 base from V and 6 bases from J, with 16 bases between. From germline, CDR1 is LGHNA and CDR2 YNFKEQ. This CDR3 has 16 amino acids. CDR3 nucleotide sequence: TGTGCCAGCAGCCAAGTGGAGGGGCTGAATATCAATGAGCAGTTCTTC. This gives the protein CASSQVEGLNINEQFF.

This clone has a single count. The chain joins TRBV7-9 to TRBJ2-5, with no clear D. Germline CDR1 SEHNR, CDR2 FQNEAQ (reference sequence). Trimming took off 0 bases at V and 5 bases at J, with 10 bases between the two ends. The CDR3 has 14 residues. CDR3 sequence: CASSLASQLETQYF. In DNA, the CDR3 is TGTGCCAGCAGCTTAGCGTCACAGTTGGAGACCCAGTACTTC.

The J gene is TRBJ2-1, the V gene TRBV6-4; TRBD2 is a possible D gene (6 bases). This CDR3 contains 14 residues. CDR1 is MRHNA and CDR2 is SNTAGT in the germline V gene. The V end lost 3 bases, the J end lost 0 bases, and 6 bases lay between the germline ends. CDR3 DNA sequence: TGTGCCAGCAGTGAACTAGCCTCCTACAATGAGCAGTTCTTC. It is translated as CASSELASYNEQFF.

V and J are TRBV27 and TRBJ2-7; D unclear. Between the trimmed V and J ends, which lost 3 bases and 4 bases, there was a span of 13 bases. The CDR3 has 14 residues. Germline V gene sequence: CDR1 MNHEY, CDR2 SMNVEV (reference sequence). The CDR3 DNA reads TGTGCCAGCAGTTTCGGTACTTCTAGATACGAGCAGTACTTC. Translation: CASSFGTSRYEQYF.

The chain recombines TRBV19 with TRBJ2-7; 8 bases agree with TRBD2. The V and J ends lost 6 bases and 4 bases, in that order; junction bases with no gene match: 11. Germline V gives CDR1 LNHDA, CDR2 SQIVND (reference sequence). This CDR3 is built from 15 residues. The CDR3 bases are TGTGCCAGTAGAAAACTAGCGGACTCTTTATACGAGCAGTACTTC. It specifies CASRKLADSLYEQYF. The entire variable domain, with the rest obtained from reference TRBV19 and TRBJ2-7, is as follows: DGGITQSPKYLFRKEGQNVTLSCEQNLNHDAMYWYRQDPGQGLRLIYYSQIVNDFQKGDIAEGYSVSREKKESFPLTVTSAQKNPTAFYLCASRKLADSLYEQYFGPGTRLTVT.

This rearrangement joins TRBV5-1 to TRBJ1-4; 9 positions match TRBD1. The CDR3 contains 16 residues. J lost 8 bases, V lost 1 base, and 9 bases had no gene match. Looked up from germline, CDR1 is SGHRS and CDR2 is YFSETQ. The CDR3 loop reads CASSLTPTGGGEKLFF. CDR3 DNA sequence: TGCGCCAGCAGCTTGACCCCGACAGGGGGAGGCGAAAAACTGTTTTTT.

The chain couples TRBV13 to TRBJ2-1, with D tentatively TRBD1 (5 bases). Germline lookup yields CDR1 PRHDT and CDR2 FYEKMQ (reference sequence). Trimming removed 0 bases from V and 6 bases from J, with 12 bases in between. CDR3 length: 15 residues. The CDR3 nucleotides are TGTGCCAGCAGCTTAGGTACAAGCAGGGCCAATGAGCAGTTCTTC. Translated: CASSLGTSRANEQFF.

V and J are TRBV13 and TRBJ1-1; perhaps TRBD1 as D (5 bases). The germline CDR1 and CDR2 sequences are PRHDT and FYEKMQ (reference sequence). The CDR3 consists of 12 residues. V lost 4 bases, J lost 10 bases, and 13 bases lay in between. CDR3 nucleotides: TGTGCCAGCAGCTATGGCGAGGGACTAGCTTTCTTT. It translates to CASSYGEGLAFF.

The chain combines TRBV4-1 with TRBJ2-1; TRBD1 is a possible D gene (5 bases). The CDR3 runs to 15 residues. With 0 bases removed from V and 4 bases from J, the gap between germline ends came to 10 bases. CDR1 is MGHRA, CDR2 YSYEKL, per germline. This chain's CDR3 is CASSQERRTYNEQFF. Written as DNA, the CDR3 is TGCGCCAGCAGCCAAGAGAGGCGGACATACAATGAGCAGTTCTTC.

The genes are TRBV11-1 and TRBJ1-4; D is perhaps TRBD1 (5 bases). CDR1 is SGHAT and CDR2 is FQDESV in the germline V gene (reference sequence). The length of the CDR3 is 16 residues. The ends were cut back, 4 bases at V and 6 bases at J, with 18 bases in the middle. The CDR3 DNA is TGTGCCAGCAGCTCGGGGCCTTTGCGGAGTGATGAAAAACTGTTTTTT. Its translation: CASSSGPLRSDEKLFF. Based on the CDR3 plus reference TRBV11-1 and TRBJ1-4, the full variable domain is EAEVAQSPRYKITEKSQAVAFWCDPISGHATLYWYRQILGQGPELLVQFQDESVVDDSQLPKDRFSAERLKGVDSTLKIQPAELGDSAMYLCASSSGPLRSDEKLFFGSGTQLSVL.